Sequencing of this T cell receptor (beta chain) was carried out in a study of blood T cell repertoires in COVID-19. The data were produced by immunoSEQ multiplex PCR, yet TCRdb's version contains in-frame clones alone and is incomplete. The table lists tens of thousands of clones, about four fifths of them singletons. V shed 0 bases and J 4 bases; nucleotides not matched to a gene: 5. The CDR3 is 15 amino acids. Per the germline V gene, CDR1 is MGHRA and CDR2 is YSYEKL. The chain carries TRBV4-1 and TRBJ1-1; 7 nucleotides agree with TRBD1. This clonotype originated in a woman older than 75 with acute or convalescent COVID-19. Specimen: peripheral blood. The CDR3 nucleotides are TGCGCCAGCAGCCAAGATTCATCAGGGGGCACTGAAGCTTTCTTT. It codes for CASSQDSSGGTEAFF.